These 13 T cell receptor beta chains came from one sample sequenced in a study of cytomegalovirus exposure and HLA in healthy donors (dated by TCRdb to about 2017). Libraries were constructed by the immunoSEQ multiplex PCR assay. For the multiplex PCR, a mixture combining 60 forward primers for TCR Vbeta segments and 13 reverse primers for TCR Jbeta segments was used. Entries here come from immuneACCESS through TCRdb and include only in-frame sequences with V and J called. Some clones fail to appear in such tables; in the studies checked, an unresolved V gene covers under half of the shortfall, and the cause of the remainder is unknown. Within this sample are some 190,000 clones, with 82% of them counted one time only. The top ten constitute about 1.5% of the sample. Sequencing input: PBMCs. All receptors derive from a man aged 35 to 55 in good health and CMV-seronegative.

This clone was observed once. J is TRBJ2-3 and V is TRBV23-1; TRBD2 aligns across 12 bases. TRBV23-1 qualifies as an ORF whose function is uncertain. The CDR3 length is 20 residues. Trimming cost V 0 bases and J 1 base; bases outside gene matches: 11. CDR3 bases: TGCGCCAGCAGTCAATCACGACTAGCGGGAGAGCGTACTCGCACAGATACGCAGTATTTT. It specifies CASSQSRLAGERTRTDTQYF.

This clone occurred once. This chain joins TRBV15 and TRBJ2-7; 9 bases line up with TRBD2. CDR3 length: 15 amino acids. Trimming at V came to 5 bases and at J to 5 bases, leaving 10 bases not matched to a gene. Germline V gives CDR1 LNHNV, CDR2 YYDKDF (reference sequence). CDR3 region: CATSLRRRGGHEQYF. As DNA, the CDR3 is TGTGCCACCAGCTTACGTCGGCGGGGGGGCCACGAGCAGTACTTC.

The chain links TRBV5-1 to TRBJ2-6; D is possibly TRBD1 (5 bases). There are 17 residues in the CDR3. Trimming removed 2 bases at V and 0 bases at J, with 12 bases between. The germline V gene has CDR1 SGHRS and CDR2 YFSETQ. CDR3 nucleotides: TGCGCCAGCAGCTTCGGCAGGGTAAACTCTGGGGCCAACGTCCTGACTTTC. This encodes CASSFGRVNSGANVLTF.

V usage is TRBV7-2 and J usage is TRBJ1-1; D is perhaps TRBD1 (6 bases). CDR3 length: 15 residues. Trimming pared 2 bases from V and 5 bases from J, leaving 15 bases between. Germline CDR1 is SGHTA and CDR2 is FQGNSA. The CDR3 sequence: CASSLLGAQGTEAFF. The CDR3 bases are TGTGCCAGCAGCTTACTCGGGGCCCAGGGGACTGAAGCTTTCTTT.

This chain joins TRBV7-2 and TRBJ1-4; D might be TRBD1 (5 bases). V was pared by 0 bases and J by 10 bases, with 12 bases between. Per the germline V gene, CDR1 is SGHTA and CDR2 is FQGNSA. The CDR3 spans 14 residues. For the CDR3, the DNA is TGTGCCAGCAGCTTAGCGGTGGCCCAGGGAAAACTGTTTTTT. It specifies CASSLAVAQGKLFF.

This CDR3 reads CASSLLGRGGNTEAFF. The CDR3 bases are TGTGCCAGCAGTTTATTGGGTAGGGGGGGGAACACTGAAGCTTTCTTT. The chain has TRBV27 and TRBJ1-1; tentative D call: TRBD1 (6 bases). Between the trimmed V and J ends, which lost 1 base and 1 base, there was a span of 13 bases. The CDR3 totals 16 residues. CDR1 MNHEY and CDR2 SMNVEV come from the germline V gene (reference sequence).

The CDR3 protein is CASSQGGGTGNEQYF. For the CDR3, the DNA is TGCGCCAGCAGCCAAGGAGGTGGGACAGGTAACGAGCAGTACTTC. The chain combines TRBV4-1 with TRBJ2-5; 8 bases map to TRBD1. The end of the DNA is better explained by TRBJ2-7, so the J call may be wrong. Germline loops: CDR1 MGHRA, CDR2 YSYEKL. The CDR3 consists of 15 residues.

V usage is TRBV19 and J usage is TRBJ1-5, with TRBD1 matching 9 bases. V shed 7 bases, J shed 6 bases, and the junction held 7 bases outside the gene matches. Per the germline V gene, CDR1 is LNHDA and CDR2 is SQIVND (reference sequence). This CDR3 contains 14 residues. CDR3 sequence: CASTRDRVGQPQHF. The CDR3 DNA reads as TGTGCCAGTACTCGGGACAGGGTAGGTCAGCCCCAGCATTTT.

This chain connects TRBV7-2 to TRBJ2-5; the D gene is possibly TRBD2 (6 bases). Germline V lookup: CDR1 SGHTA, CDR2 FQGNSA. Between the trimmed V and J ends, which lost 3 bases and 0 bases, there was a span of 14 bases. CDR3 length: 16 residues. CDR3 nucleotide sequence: TGTGCCAGCAGCTTTGGAGCGAGCGGGTACCAAGAGACCCAGTACTTC. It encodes CASSFGASGYQETQYF. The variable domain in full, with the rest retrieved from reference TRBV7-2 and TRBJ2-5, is GAGVSQSPSNKVTEKGKDVELRCDPISGHTALYWYRQSLGQGLEFLIYFQGNSAPDKSGLPSDRFSAERTGGSVSTLTIQRTQQEDSAVYLCASSFGASGYQETQYFGPGTRLLVL.

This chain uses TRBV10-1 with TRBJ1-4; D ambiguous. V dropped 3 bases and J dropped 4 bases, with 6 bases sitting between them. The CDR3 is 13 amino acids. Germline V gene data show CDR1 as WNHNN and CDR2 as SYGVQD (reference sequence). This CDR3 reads CASSEQINEKLFF. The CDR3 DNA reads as TGCGCCAGCAGTGAACAGATTAATGAAAAACTGTTTTTT.

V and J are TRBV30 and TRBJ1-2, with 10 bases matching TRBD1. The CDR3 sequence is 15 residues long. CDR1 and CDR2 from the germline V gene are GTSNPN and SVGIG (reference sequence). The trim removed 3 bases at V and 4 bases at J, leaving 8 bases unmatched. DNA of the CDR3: TGTGCCTGGAGCGGGACAGGGGATTTGATCTATGGCTACACCTTC. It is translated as CAWSGTGDLIYGYTF.

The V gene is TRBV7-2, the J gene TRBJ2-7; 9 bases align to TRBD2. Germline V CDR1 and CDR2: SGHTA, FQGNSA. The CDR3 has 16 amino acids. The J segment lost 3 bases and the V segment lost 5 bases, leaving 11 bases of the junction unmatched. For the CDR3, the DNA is TGTGCCAGCAGCCCTCTCTTAGCGGGGGTAGTCTACGAGCAGTACTTC. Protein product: CASSPLLAGVVYEQYF.

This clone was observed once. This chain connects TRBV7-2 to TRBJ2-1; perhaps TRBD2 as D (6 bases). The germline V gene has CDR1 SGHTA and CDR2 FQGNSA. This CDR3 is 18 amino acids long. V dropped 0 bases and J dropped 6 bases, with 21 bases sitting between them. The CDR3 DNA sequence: TGTGCCAGCAGCTTAGCTGGCGGGGCCCCCCTTGGGTCCAATGAGCAGTTCTTC. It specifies CASSLAGGAPLGSNEQFF.